This T cell receptor beta chain was profiled in a study of CD4+ T cells in melanoma. This CDR3 has 16 residues. The germline V gene encodes CDR1 SGHAT and CDR2 FQDESV (reference sequence). V dropped 5 bases and J dropped 4 bases, with 20 bases sitting between them. As concerns this clone: Its cognate antigen is unknown.

TCRdb's table, derived via immunoSEQ multiplex PCR, lists solely in-frame clones and lacks some. The sample consists of about 15,000 clones, 62% of them appearing once. Study outcomes and limitations: CD8+ T cell, macrophage and B cell function reportedly correlated with neoantigen-specific CD4+ T cells. Diverse differentiation states were reported for melanoma neoantigen-specific CD4+ T cells.

The receptor comes from a human donor with melanoma. Sequencing was performed on cells from a culture (not recorded whether cultured in vitro). The chain has TRBV11-1 and TRBJ1-2; D not certain. The CDR3 DNA reads TGTGCCAGCAGCCCACAAAATAACCAGCGTTTCTATGGCTACACCTTC. Translating gives CASSPQNNQRFYGYTF.